These T cell receptor beta chains were read from a single sample in a study of T-cell memory formation after mild COVID-19. MiXCR was run by TCRdb on the 5' RACE reads, yielding one entry per CDR3 protein. There are 150,000 to 200,000 distinct CDR3 sequences in the sample; about 14% occur only once, and roughly an eighth lies in the top ten. The sequenced sample consisted of PBMCs or a T cell subset sorted from them (not recorded which). These receptors were collected from an adult woman who had mild COVID-19 (a few samples of this study predate the infection). Cell type and time point are not known. Each CDR3 is given with its conserved first and last residue. Each record gives: clone size, D gene, V gene, J gene, CDR3 DNA, CDR3 protein. A D gene is named only where the DNA matches it firmly. Some rows have no size entry. The others give once, few or many, or a class for an expanded clone.

few	TRBD1	TRBV20-1	TRBJ2-7	TGCAGTCCTAGAGGCTCCGGGACAGGGGACTACGAGCAGTACTTC	CSPRGSGTGDYEQYF
-	-	TRBV11-3	TRBJ2-5	TGTGCCAGCAGGGATCAAGAGACCCAGTACTTC	CASRDQETQYF
-	-	TRBV12-3/TRBV12-4	TRBJ1-2	TGTGCCAGCAACCCAGGGGAGGGCTATGGCTACACCTTC	CASNPGEGYGYTF
-	-	TRBV30	TRBJ2-7	TGTGCCTGGAGTTGGCGCGCGGCGGACGAGCAGTACTTC	CAWSWRAADEQYF
few	TRBD2	TRBV27	TRBJ2-3	TGTGCCAGCAGTTCGCCGACTAGCGAGTCAGATACGCAGTATTTT	CASSSPTSESDTQYF
-	-	TRBV4-2	TRBJ1-1	TGTGCCAGCAGCCAAGATGCCGGCACTGAAGCTTTCTTT	CASSQDAGTEAFF
few	-	TRBV4-2	TRBJ2-6	TGTGCCAGCAGCCAGGGTGCGGACAGAGTGTCCTCTGGGGCCAACGTCCTGACTTTC	CASSQGADRVSSGANVLTF
-	TRBD2	TRBV5-6	TRBJ2-1	TGTGCCAGCAGCGCACGCTACTTAGCGGGAGAAGACAATGAGCAGTTCTTC	CASSARYLAGEDNEQFF
-	TRBD1	TRBV6-5	TRBJ1-1	TGTGCCAGCAGTTACAACGGACAGGGGCCCGGCACTGAAGCTTTCTTT	CASSYNGQGPGTEAFF
few	-	TRBV6-5	TRBJ2-2	TGTGCCAGCAGCCCGGACAACGGGGAGCTGTTTTTT	CASSPDNGELFF
-	TRBD1	TRBV7-8	TRBJ1-2	TGTGCCAGCAGCTCTACAGGGGGCGCGTATGGCTACACCTTC	CASSSTGGAYGYTF
-	-	TRBV27	TRBJ2-1	TGTGCCAGCACTACAGATGAGCAGTTCTTC	CASTTDEQFF
-	-	TRBV5-1	TRBJ1-1	TGCGCCAGCAGCCCGGAGGGGAACACTGAAGCTTTCTTT	CASSPEGNTEAFF
few	-	TRBV7-3	TRBJ2-2	TGTGCCAGCAGCCTATATGGAAAAGGCACCGGGGAGCTGTTTTTT	CASSLYGKGTGELFF
-	-	TRBV7-6	TRBJ1-1	TGTGCCAGCAGCGCGACAGGGAACACTGAAGCTTTCTTT	CASSATGNTEAFF
-	-	TRBV20-1	TRBJ1-2	TGCAGTGCAGGACCCGCCTATGGCTACACCTTC	CSAGPAYGYTF
few	-	TRBV4-3	TRBJ1-2	TGCGCCAGCAGCCAAGACCTCGCCCCCGAGCGTGGCTACACCTTC	CASSQDLAPERGYTF
few	TRBD2	TRBV12-3/TRBV12-4	TRBJ2-3	TGTGCCAGCAGTTTAGTACTAGCGGGAGCTACGCAGTATTTT	CASSLVLAGATQYF
many	TRBD2	TRBV29-1	TRBJ2-1	TGCAGCGTTGGGGTCCGACTAGCGGCATACAATGAGCAGTTCTTC	CSVGVRLAAYNEQFF
-	-	TRBV5-1	TRBJ1-1	TGCGCCAGCAGCTTGGACCGAGGGCCTGGCACTGAAGCTTTCTTT	CASSLDRGPGTEAFF
many	TRBD2	TRBV7-9	TRBJ2-1	TGTGCCAGCAGCAGCGGGACTAGCCTCAATGAGCAGTTCTTC	CASSSGTSLNEQFF
-	-	TRBV19	TRBJ1-5	TGTGCCAGTAGGGCGGGTATGAATAGGGTCGGTCAGCCCCAGCATTTT	CASRAGMNRVGQPQHF
-	-	TRBV2	TRBJ2-7	TGTGCCAGCAATAAGCTTTTGACCCGCTACGAGCAGTACTTC	CASNKLLTRYEQYF
few	TRBD2	TRBV5-1	TRBJ2-3	TGCGCCAGCAGCTTGGAGGGGACTAGTTTAGGCACAGATACGCAGTATTTT	CASSLEGTSLGTDTQYF
many	-	TRBV2	TRBJ2-2	TGTGCCAGCAGAGCGCCCGGGGAGCTGTTTTTT	CASRAPGELFF